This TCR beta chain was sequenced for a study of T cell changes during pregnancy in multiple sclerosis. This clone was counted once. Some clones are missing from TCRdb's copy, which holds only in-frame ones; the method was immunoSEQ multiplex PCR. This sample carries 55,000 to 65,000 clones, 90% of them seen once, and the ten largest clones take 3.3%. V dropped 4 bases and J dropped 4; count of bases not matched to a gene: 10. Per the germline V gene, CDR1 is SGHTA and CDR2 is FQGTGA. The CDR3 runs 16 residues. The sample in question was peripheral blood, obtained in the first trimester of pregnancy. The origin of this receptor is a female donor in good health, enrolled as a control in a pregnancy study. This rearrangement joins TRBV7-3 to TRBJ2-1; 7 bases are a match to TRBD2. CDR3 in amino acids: CASSSLLAEHYNEQFF. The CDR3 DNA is TGTGCCAGCAGCTCCCTCCTAGCGGAACATTACAATGAGCAGTTCTTC.